One sample yielded the 20 T cell receptor beta chains listed below, sequenced in a study of a mutant IDH1 vaccine in newly diagnosed glioma. The data were produced by immunoSEQ multiplex PCR, yet TCRdb's version contains in-frame clones alone and is incomplete. There are fewer than 55,000 clones in the sample; less than 70% occur only once, and about 4.8% lies in the top ten. Time point indicated: week 47, end of study. Vaccinated patients received 300 ug of mutant IDH1 20-mer peptide per dose, with topical imiquimod. For these TCRs, the target antigens are not known. The sequencing here drew on peripheral blood mononuclear cells (PBMCs), taken from a glioma patient whose treatment included an IDH1 peptide vaccine. The receptors come from a middle-aged man with glioma. Some clones in this sample may be carry-over from other donors' samples.

The CDR3 sequence: CASSETWNQPQHF. The CDR3 coding sequence is TGTGCCAGCAGTGAAACGTGGAATCAGCCCCAGCATTTT. The chain combines TRBV25-1 with TRBJ1-5; D is unresolved. The germline V gene has CDR1 MGHDK and CDR2 SYGVNS. This CDR3 has 13 residues. Trimming cost V 2 bases and J 4 bases, with 6 bases left between them.

This chain joins TRBV30 and TRBJ1-6; D possibly corresponds to TRBD1 (5 bases). The CDR3 is made up of 14 amino acids. V was clipped by 5 bases and J by 7 bases, with 15 bases between them. CDR1 is GTSNPN, CDR2 SVGIG, per germline (reference sequence). CDR3 DNA sequence: TGTGCCTGGCTTTCCGGGACCCAAAATTCACCCCTCCACTTT. This gives the protein CAWLSGTQNSPLHF.

This clone came up a few times. The V and J genes are TRBV7-7 and TRBJ1-5; a possible D gene is TRBD1 (6 bases). The germline gives CDR1 SSHAT, CDR2 FNYEAQ (reference sequence). CDR3 length: 16 residues. V was cut by 9 bases and J by 8 bases, with 26 bases left in between. The CDR3 DNA reads TGTGCCAGTGATGACCCCCGGGACATCCAAGTGGAGCCCCAGCATTTT. Translation gives CASDDPRDIQVEPQHF.

The chain carries TRBV11-1 and TRBJ1-2; D is unresolved. Germline lookup yields CDR1 SGHAT and CDR2 FQDESV (reference sequence). Between the trimmed V and J ends, which lost 5 bases and 8 bases, there was a span of 21 bases. The CDR3 totals 15 residues. The CDR3 nucleotides read TGTGCCAGCAGCCCCCACGTTCCGCAGACCGGAGGCTACACCTTC. Amino acid sequence: CASSPHVPQTGGYTF.

The chain has TRBV30 and TRBJ1-5, with 7 bases that match TRBD1. This CDR3 region has 14 residues. Per the germline V gene, CDR1 is GTSNPN and CDR2 is SVGIG (reference sequence). V was pared by 4 bases and J by 0 bases, with 3 bases of the junction left unmatched. The CDR3 protein is CAWKGDSSNQPQHF. CDR3 DNA: TGTGCCTGGAAAGGGGACAGTAGCAATCAGCCCCAGCATTTT.

This clone appeared a few times. The chain uses TRBV10-1 and TRBJ2-5; no firm D call. Trimming removed 0 bases from V and 2 bases from J, with 7 bases in between. In germline, CDR1 is WNHNN, CDR2 SYGVQD (reference sequence). This CDR3 contains 14 residues. The CDR3 spells CASSESGRQETQYF. The CDR3 bases are TGCGCCAGCAGTGAGTCGGGCAGGCAAGAGACCCAGTACTTC.

The CDR3 loop reads CASSSFAGGFYEQYF. Written as DNA, the CDR3 is TGTGCCAGCAGTTCCTTTGCGGGGGGGTTCTACGAGCAGTACTTC. This chain uses TRBV6-5 with TRBJ2-7, with 9 bases aligning to TRBD2. Germline values: CDR1 MNHEY, CDR2 SVGAGI. This CDR3 region has 15 residues. V lost 4 bases, J lost 3 bases, and 7 bases stayed unmatched.

This chain joins TRBV7-9 and TRBJ1-6, with a weak D call TRBD1 (5 bases). The CDR3 is 15 residues long. The V end was cut by 1 base, the J end by 9 bases, with 13 bases between. Germline assignment: CDR1 SEHNR and CDR2 FQNEAQ (reference sequence). The CDR3 DNA follows: TGTGCCAGCAGCTTAGGACAGCCTGACAGTTCACCCCTCCACTTT. This translates into CASSLGQPDSSPLHF.

This chain connects TRBV27 to TRBJ2-7; D is unresolved. The V end lost 3 bases, the J end lost 0 bases, and 18 bases lay between the germline ends. The germline CDR1 and CDR2 sequences are MNHEY and SMNVEV (reference sequence). The CDR3 has 17 amino acids. The CDR3 is CASSFTPQPVNSYEQYF. The DNA for the CDR3 is TGTGCCAGCAGTTTCACCCCGCAGCCTGTAAACTCCTACGAGCAGTACTTC.

The chain carries TRBV4-2 and TRBJ1-6, with 7 bases that match TRBD1. The CDR3 is made up of 13 amino acids. V was clipped by 8 bases and J by 7 bases; unmatched bases: 5. Germline CDR1 LGHNA, CDR2 YNFKEQ. As DNA, the CDR3 is TGTGCCAGCCGAGGACAGGAGAATTCACCCCTCCACTTT. This translates into CASRGQENSPLHF.

The chain carries TRBV4-1 and TRBJ1-2; D call uncertain. Per the germline V gene, CDR1 is MGHRA and CDR2 is YSYEKL. With 0 bases removed from V and 6 bases from J, the gap between germline ends came to 14 bases. This CDR3 has 15 amino acids. CDR3: CASSQEDSQLDGYTF. The CDR3 nucleotides read TGCGCCAGCAGCCAAGAAGATTCCCAGTTGGATGGCTACACCTTC.

The gene calls are TRBV7-6 and TRBJ1-4; D is unresolved. Germline V CDR1 and CDR2: SGHVS, FNYEAQ. The CDR3 covers 16 residues. The V end was cut by 1 base, the J end by 3 bases, with 12 bases between. CDR3 loop: CASSLVSRNANEKLFF. Here the CDR3 DNA reads TGTGCCAGCAGCTTAGTTTCCCGGAATGCTAATGAAAAACTGTTTTTT.

This clone was seen more than once but under ten times. V gene TRBV27 combines with J gene TRBJ1-4, with TRBD1 matching 12 bases. Germline V gene data show CDR1 as MNHEY and CDR2 as SMNVEV (reference sequence). Trimming removed 6 bases from V and 7 bases from J; junction bases left unmatched: 6. The CDR3 spans 15 residues. CDR3 bases: TGTGCCAGCAGAAAAGGGACAGGGGGCTTTGAAAAACTGTTTTTT. As protein: CASRKGTGGFEKLFF. Drawing the rest from reference TRBV27 and TRBJ1-4, the complete variable domain is EAQVTQNPRYLITVTGKKLTVTCSQNMNHEYMSWYRQDPGLGLRQIYYSMNVEVTDKGDVPEGYKVSRKEKRNFPLILESPSPNQTSLYFCASRKGTGGFEKLFFGSGTQLSVL.

The chain carries TRBV11-2 and TRBJ1-4; D is undetermined. Germline CDR1 reads SGHAT; CDR2 reads FQNNGV. The CDR3 runs 13 residues. V shed 6 bases and J shed 7 bases, with 12 bases lying between them. The CDR3 loop reads CASSEGPSEKLFF. CDR3 bases: TGTGCCAGCAGTGAGGGCCCCAGTGAAAAACTGTTTTTT.

V and J are TRBV11-3 and TRBJ1-1; TRBD1 matches 10 bases. In germline, CDR1 is SGHNT, CDR2 YENEEA. The CDR3 length is 15 residues. Trimming took 1 base from V and 4 from J; bases not matched to a gene: 3. The CDR3 region is CASSLGQGATTEAFF. DNA of the CDR3: TGTGCCAGCAGCTTAGGACAGGGGGCGACCACTGAAGCTTTCTTT.

The chain carries TRBV18 and TRBJ2-5; 8 bases align to TRBD1. The CDR3 totals 15 residues. V shed 2 bases and J 4 bases; nucleotides not matched to a gene: 6. Germline lookup yields CDR1 KGHSH and CDR2 LQKENI. The CDR3 sequence: CASSPGAGQGETQYF. CDR3 in DNA: TGTGCCAGCTCACCAGGGGCTGGACAGGGAGAGACCCAGTACTTC. The full variable domain, with the rest looked up from reference TRBV18 and TRBJ2-5, is NAGVMQNPRHLVRRRGQEARLRCSPMKGHSHVYWYRQLPEEGLKFMVYLQKENIIDESGMPKERFSAEFPKEGPSILRIQQVVRGDSAAYFCASSPGAGQGETQYFGPGTRLLVL.

The CDR3 spells CASSFEGPGLYGYTF. DNA for the CDR3: TGTGCCAGCAGCTTTGAAGGCCCAGGCCTCTATGGCTACACCTTC. The V gene is TRBV5-5, the J gene TRBJ1-2; no clear D gene. There are 15 residues in the CDR3. Germline CDR1 is SGHKS and CDR2 is YYEKEE (reference sequence). Trimming removed 2 bases from V and 4 bases from J, with 15 bases in between.

The CDR3 region is CASSIQGISGNTIYF. Written as DNA, the CDR3 is TGTGCCAGTAGTATACAAGGAATCTCTGGAAACACCATATATTTT. The gene calls are TRBV19 and TRBJ1-3, with D unresolved. Germline V CDR1 and CDR2: LNHDA, SQIVND (reference sequence). The CDR3 has 15 amino acids. Trimming took 2 bases from V and 0 from J, leaving 8 bases between them. The complete variable domain, with remaining parts taken from reference TRBV19 and TRBJ1-3, reads DGGITQSPKYLFRKEGQNVTLSCEQNLNHDAMYWYRQDPGQGLRLIYYSQIVNDFQKGDIAEGYSVSREKKESFPLTVTSAQKNPTAFYLCASSIQGISGNTIYFGEGSWLTVV.

CDR3 sequence: CASSAPSGGAFEQFF. Here the CDR3 DNA reads TGTGCCAGCAGTGCCCCTAGCGGGGGGGCATTCGAGCAGTTCTTC. This chain uses TRBV6-5 with TRBJ2-1; 12 bases match TRBD2. Trimming at V came to 5 bases and at J to 10 bases, leaving 9 bases not matched to a gene. Germline CDR1 is MNHEY and CDR2 is SVGAGI. The CDR3 is made up of 15 amino acids.

This clone was recorded once. The gene calls are TRBV5-1 and TRBJ2-4; 13 nucleotides match TRBD2. Germline V CDR1 and CDR2: SGHRS, YFSETQ. CDR3 size: 16 residues. Trimming at V came to 0 bases and at J to 6 bases, leaving 3 bases not matched to a gene. This CDR3 reads CASSLGLAGGRNIQYF. The CDR3 coding sequence is TGCGCCAGCAGCTTGGGACTAGCGGGGGGTCGAAACATTCAGTACTTC.